The rows below give T cell receptor beta chains drawn from one sample of a study of T cell responses to AZD1222 COVID-19 vaccine. Produced via immunoSEQ multiplex PCR; TCRdb's table is partial and in-frame only. The sample holds some 110,000 clones, 92% seen once. Material: peripheral blood, obtained on day 0 of AZD1222 vaccination. The receptor source for this set is an adult in good health. The conserved cysteine and the conserved F or W are not part of the CDR3 here.

V gene	J gene	CDR3 protein
TRBV11-2	TRBJ1-2	ASSPSGGTIGYT
TRBV25-1	TRBJ1-1	ASRYSRNTEAF
TRBV6-5	TRBJ1-5	ASTGRPGDQPQH
TRBV7-9	TRBJ2-5	ASSLAFQETQY
TRBV5-1	TRBJ2-1	ASSPGPTNEQF
TRBV7-2	TRBJ2-3	ASSPPGLAVTDTQY
TRBV27	TRBJ1-1	ASSQTGGITEAF
TRBV27	TRBJ2-7	ASSPSSGEAYEQY
TRBV7-9	TRBJ1-1	ASSQQGKAF
TRBV11-3	TRBJ2-2	ASRVGLAGDTGELF
TRBV18	TRBJ1-1	ASSPQDRVWGTEAF
TRBV5-1	TRBJ2-1	ASSLDRLAHNEQF
TRBV16	TRBJ2-3	ASSLLGQSTDTQY
TRBV2	TRBJ1-2	ASSITGTVYGYT
TRBV19	TRBJ1-1	ASSGTGGAGTEAF
TRBV6-2/TRBV6-3	TRBJ1-5	ASSFYPGTFTH
TRBV4-1	-	ASSERTSGTQY
TRBV25-1	TRBJ1-4	ASSRGLKLF
TRBV6-5	TRBJ2-7	ASSQWAGESYEQY
TRBV4-1	TRBJ1-2	ASSPGLPGPDYGYT
TRBV3-1/TRBV3-2	TRBJ2-5	ASSRGSPARQFETQY
TRBV7-3	TRBJ2-2	ASSLSGGNTGELF
TRBV5-5	TRBJ1-5	ASSPGQDSNQPQH
TRBV11-2	TRBJ2-2	ASSLGAGVTGELF
TRBV2	TRBJ1-2	ASSDPSYRGSDYGYT
TRBV18	TRBJ1-5	ASSPPTGQPQH
TRBV11-3	TRBJ1-1	ASSLDQNTEAF
TRBV12-3/TRBV12-4	TRBJ1-6	ASSFRDDSPLH
TRBV6-5	TRBJ2-1	ASTPRAVAYNEQF
TRBV12-5	TRBJ2-1	ASGTGTGPYNEQF
TRBV5-1	TRBJ2-3	ASSLWTADTQY
TRBV24-1	TRBJ2-2	ATSDPRDSVLF
TRBV5-1	TRBJ2-2	ASSPGQARVGELF
TRBV4-2	TRBJ2-1	ASSRIAGAGDNEQF
TRBV10-3	TRBJ2-6	AIRAGTYASGANVLT
TRBV2	TRBJ2-2	ASSTRGTGELF
TRBV6-6	TRBJ2-6	ASSSISGANVLT
TRBV18	TRBJ1-4	ASSPGMEEKLF
TRBV27	TRBJ1-1	ASSLEGRAGTEAF
TRBV27	TRBJ1-1	ASSLGPNTEAF
TRBV3-1/TRBV3-2	TRBJ1-4	ASSQGDRGRGEKLF
TRBV11-2	TRBJ2-7	ASSLGTTGEQY
TRBV14	TRBJ2-3	ASSQVAGGGDTQY
TRBV6-5	TRBJ1-3	ASTQGNSGNTIY
TRBV4-3	TRBJ2-4	ASSQEAGSSLNIQY
TRBV2	TRBJ1-5	ASSVSGQPQH
TRBV7-9	TRBJ2-1	ASSSARERNEQF
TRBV30	TRBJ1-4	AWSRGGSNEKLF
TRBV7-9	TRBJ2-1	ASSISPPGLAPNEQF
TRBV19	TRBJ1-1	ASSIGWQGSTEAF
TRBV30	TRBJ2-3	AWSQSGGLADTQY
TRBV4-1	TRBJ1-3	ASSQGNTIY
TRBV3-1/TRBV3-2	TRBJ1-1	ASRPTGNTEAF
TRBV6-5	TRBJ2-7	ASSYSQGSFYEQY
TRBV29-1	TRBJ2-3	SASGYTDTQY
TRBV5-1	TRBJ1-1	ASSLQGRTEAF
TRBV7-9	TRBJ2-3	ASSFTGTNTQY